One sample yielded the 8 T cell receptor beta chains listed below, sequenced in a study of T-cell reconstitution after alpha-beta-depleted transplantation in children. Construction of the TCRbeta library involved unique molecular identifiers. One entry per CDR3 protein, called by TCRdb with MiXCR from the PCR reads. The table has about 980,000 distinct CDR3 sequences, roughly 29% seen once. Sequencing was performed on PBMCs, mostly from graft donor cells, taken 360 days after TCRalphabeta/CD19-depleted stem cell transplant. The origin of the receptors is a boy under two years old who had a stem cell transplant for SCID, so the T cells may come from the graft donor.

This chain uses TRBV5-1 with TRBJ2-3, with 7 bases identical to TRBD1. The CDR3 loop spans 13 amino acids. CDR1 SGHRS and CDR2 YFSETQ come from the germline V gene. Trimming removed 0 bases from V and 11 bases from J; junction bases left unmatched: 6. The CDR3 DNA reads TGCGCCAGCAGCTTGGGGGACCGGGACAGGCAGTATTTT. Residues: CASSLGDRDRQYF.

This rearrangement joins TRBV5-1 to TRBJ2-5; 8 nucleotides match TRBD2. V was pared by 2 bases and J by 4 bases, with 4 bases of the junction left unmatched. This CDR3 has 14 residues. CDR1 is SGHRS, CDR2 YFSETQ, per germline. The CDR3 is CASSFGLAGETQYF. CDR3 nucleotide sequence: TGCGCCAGCAGCTTCGGACTAGCAGGAGAGACCCAGTACTTC.

This clonotype was counted only a few times. The CDR3 reads CASSFEGGPNNEQFF. The CDR3 nucleotides read TGCGCCAGCAGCTTTGAGGGGGGGCCCAACAATGAGCAGTTCTTC. The chain couples TRBV5-1 to TRBJ2-1; D might be TRBD2 (7 bases). This CDR3 comprises 15 residues. In germline, CDR1 is SGHRS, CDR2 YFSETQ. Trimming took 2 bases from V and 5 from J, leaving 14 bases between them.

This clonotype was observed a few times. CDR3 amino acids: CASSLRLAVDTQYF. Written as DNA, the CDR3 is TGTGCCAGCAGTTTGAGGCTAGCGGTAGATACGCAGTATTTT. The genes are TRBV12-3 or TRBV12-4 and TRBJ2-3; TRBD2 aligns across 7 bases. Unmatched junction bases numbered 5, after V lost 3 bases and J lost 5 bases. CDR3 length: 14 residues.

This clonotype was found once. J is TRBJ2-7 and V is TRBV27, with D possibly being TRBD2 (5 bases). The CDR3 extends over 14 amino acids. V was cut by 1 base and J by 3 bases, with 10 bases left in between. From germline, CDR1 is MNHEY and CDR2 SMNVEV (reference sequence). CDR3 nucleotide sequence: TGTGCCAGCAGTTTATATACTAGTTACTACGAGCAGTACTTC. This translates into CASSLYTSYYEQYF.

The gene calls are TRBV2 and TRBJ1-5, with D maybe TRBD1 (5 bases). The CDR3 is made up of 15 amino acids. Trimming took off 6 bases at V and 4 bases at J, with 16 bases between the two ends. Per the germline V gene, CDR1 is SNHLY and CDR2 is FYNNEI. CDR3 nucleotides: TGTGCCAGCAGAGACATCGACAGCCCAAATCAGCCCCAGCATTTT. Residues: CASRDIDSPNQPQHF.

The CDR3 DNA is TGCGCCAGCAGCCAAGATTGGACTGATCAAGAGACCCAGTACTTC. This codes for CASSQDWTDQETQYF. J is TRBJ2-5 and V is TRBV4-1; D possibly corresponds to TRBD2 (5 bases). Germline V gene sequence: CDR1 MGHRA, CDR2 YSYEKL. The CDR3 has 15 amino acids. V was cut by 0 bases and J by 2 bases, with 10 bases left in between.

This clonotype has just a few counts. V usage is TRBV20-1 and J usage is TRBJ2-7, with 10 bases matching TRBD2. The CDR3 spans 16 residues. V shed 0 bases, J shed 3 bases, and the junction held 8 bases outside the gene matches. Per the germline V gene, CDR1 is DFQATT and CDR2 is SNEGSKA (reference sequence). CDR3 in DNA: TGCAGTGCTAGAGATTACATGTCTAGCGGGGGCTACGAGCAGTACTTC. Translation: CSARDYMSSGGYEQYF.